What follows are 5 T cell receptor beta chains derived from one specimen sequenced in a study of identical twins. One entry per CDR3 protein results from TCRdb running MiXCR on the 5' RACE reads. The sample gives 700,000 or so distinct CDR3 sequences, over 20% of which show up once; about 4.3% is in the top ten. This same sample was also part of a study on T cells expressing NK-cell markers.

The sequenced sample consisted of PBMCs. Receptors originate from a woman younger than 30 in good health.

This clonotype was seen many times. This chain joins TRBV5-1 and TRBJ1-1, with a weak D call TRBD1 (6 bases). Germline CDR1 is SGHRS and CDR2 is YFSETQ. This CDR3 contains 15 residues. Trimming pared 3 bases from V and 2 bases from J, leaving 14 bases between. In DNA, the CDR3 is TGCGCCAGCAGCTCGAGGACAGCGATAAACACTGAAGCTTTCTTT. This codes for CASSSRTAINTEAFF.

CDR3 nucleotides: TGCAGTGCTAGCGGAGGGAACTCCTACGAGCAGTACTTC. Its protein product is CSASGGNSYEQYF. V gene TRBV20-1 combines with J gene TRBJ2-7, with D possibly TRBD2 on 6 matching bases. This CDR3 region has 13 residues. The germline V and J ends were trimmed by 3 bases and 0 bases, with 9 bases remaining between them. Germline lookup yields CDR1 DFQATT and CDR2 SNEGSKA (reference sequence).

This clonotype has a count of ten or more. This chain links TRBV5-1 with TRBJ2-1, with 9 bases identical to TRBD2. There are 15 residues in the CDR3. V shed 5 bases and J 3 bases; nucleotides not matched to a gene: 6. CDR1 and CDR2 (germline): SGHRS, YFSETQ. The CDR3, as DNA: TGCGCCAGCAGTTGGCTAGCGGGGAGCTACAATGAGCAGTTCTTC. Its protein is CASSWLAGSYNEQFF.

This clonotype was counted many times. The CDR3 DNA is TGTGCCAGCAGCCCGCGGGACACCTACGAGCAGTACTTC. This translates into CASSPRDTYEQYF. The gene calls are TRBV4-2 and TRBJ2-7; possibly TRBD1 or TRBD2 for D (6 bases each). The CDR3 consists of 13 residues. Germline CDR1 reads LGHNA; CDR2 reads YNFKEQ. The V end was cut by 4 bases, the J end by 2 bases, with 9 bases between.

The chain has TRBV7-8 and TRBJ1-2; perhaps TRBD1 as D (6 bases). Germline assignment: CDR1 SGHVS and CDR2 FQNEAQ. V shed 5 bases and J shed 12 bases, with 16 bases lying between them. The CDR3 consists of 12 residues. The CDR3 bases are TGTGCCAGCAGCCTGGGGGACAAGGCCAACACCTTC. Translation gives CASSLGDKANTF.